The entry below describes one T cell receptor beta chain. The same CDR3 also results from other DNA sequences found in this sample. Seattle patients were enrolled during active infection and followed longitudinally. The data originate from a study of blood T cell repertoires in COVID-19. The wider study: Acute and convalescent COVID-19 samples came from the United States, Italy and Spain.

In the authors' methods: Estimates of nucleated cell counts were drawn from the amplification of reference gene primers. Measured with immunoSEQ multiplex PCR; TCRdb has only the in-frame clones, and not every one. V, J and clone size are taken as reported in that table, and D and trimming were inferred from the DNA itself. The top ten hold 6.3% of the sample, which has a few hundred thousand clones, about nine tenths seen once. There are 14 residues in the CDR3. V lost 3 bases, J lost 1 base, and 7 bases lay in between. Germline lookup yields CDR1 SGHTA and CDR2 FQGNSA. The TCR originated in a woman younger than 45 with COVID-19, enrolled during active disease. J is TRBJ1-5 and V is TRBV7-2; D gene unclear. Sequencing input: peripheral blood. The CDR3 DNA reads as TGTGCCAGCAGCTTGAGGCAGAGCAATCAGCCCCAGCATTTT. Translation: CASSLRQSNQPQHF. Filled out from reference TRBV7-2 and TRBJ1-5, the complete variable domain reads GAGVSQSPSNKVTEKGKDVELRCDPISGHTALYWYRQSLGQGLEFLIYFQGNSAPDKSGLPSDRFSAERTGGSVSTLTIQRTQQEDSAVYLCASSLRQSNQPQHFGDGTRLSIL.